This TCR beta chain was identified during a study of T cell responses to AZD1222 COVID-19 vaccine. Clones were read by immunoSEQ multiplex PCR, and TCRdb kept only the in-frame ones, dropping some. The sample has 120,000 or so clones; about 92% are singletons. With regard to this clone: Its antigen is still unknown.

This CDR3 contains 14 residues. Trimming shortened V by 10 bases and J by 0 bases, and 16 bases separated the two germline ends. Germline-derived CDR1 and CDR2 are MNHEY and SMNVEV (reference sequence). The study's findings and limits: Donor demographics were predominantly white British with a female majority; clonal diversity may be underestimated. Spike regions recognized by vaccine-associated CD4 TCRs spanned the protein, led by 160-218 and 743-854. Regions left unmutated in variants are reportedly the target of nearly half of spike-specific TCRs. Of the AZD1222 recipients, only six were seropositive at baseline.

This TCR was recovered from an adult in good health. Material: peripheral blood, obtained on day 0 of MenACWY control vaccination. The chain carries TRBV27 and TRBJ2-7; possibly TRBD1 for D (6 bases). The CDR3 region is CATWNRDLSYEQYF. The CDR3 DNA follows: TGTGCCACCTGGAACAGGGACCTCTCCTACGAGCAGTACTTC.